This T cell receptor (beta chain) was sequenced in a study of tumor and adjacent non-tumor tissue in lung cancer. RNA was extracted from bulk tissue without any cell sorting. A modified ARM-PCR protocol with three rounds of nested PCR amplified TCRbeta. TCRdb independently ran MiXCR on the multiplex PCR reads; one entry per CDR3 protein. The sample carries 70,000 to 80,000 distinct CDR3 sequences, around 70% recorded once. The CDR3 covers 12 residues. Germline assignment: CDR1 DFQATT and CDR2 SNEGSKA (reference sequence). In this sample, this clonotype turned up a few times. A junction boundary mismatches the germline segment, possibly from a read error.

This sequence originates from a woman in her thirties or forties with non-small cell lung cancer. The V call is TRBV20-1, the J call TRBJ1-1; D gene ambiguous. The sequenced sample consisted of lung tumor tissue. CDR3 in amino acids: CSGVGGNTKAFF. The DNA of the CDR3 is TGCAGTGGAGTGGGCGGAAACACTAAAGCTTTCTTT.